Listed below are T cell receptor beta chains from one sample, sequenced in a study of T-cell memory formation after mild COVID-19. Each CDR3 protein gets one entry after TCRdb re-called the 5' RACE reads with MiXCR. The data contain hundreds of thousands of distinct CDR3 sequences, more than 15% of them singletons. Sequencing was done on a sample of PBMCs or a T cell subset sorted from them (not recorded which). These receptors all come from an adult woman who had mild COVID-19 (a few samples of this study predate the infection). Cell type and time point are not known. CDR3s include the opening cysteine and the closing phenylalanine or tryptophan. The D gene is left open where the match is weak. Not every row has a clone size; where given, it reads once, few, many or a size class.

many	TRBV5-1	TRBD2	TRBJ2-7	CASSLKRGASYEQYF	TGCGCCAGCAGCTTGAAGCGGGGGGCGTCCTACGAGCAGTACTTC
once	TRBV6-6	NA	TRBJ1-2	CASSYSGQLVDGYTF	TGTGCCAGCAGTTACTCGGGGCAGTTGGTTGATGGCTACACCTTC
once	TRBV30	NA	TRBJ2-7	CAWGTIGYEQYF	TGTGCCTGGGGAACCATTGGCTACGAGCAGTACTTC
many	TRBV5-4	NA	TRBJ2-1	CASSLDRNEQFF	TGTGCCAGCAGCTTGGACCGTAATGAGCAGTTCTTC
NA	TRBV24-1	TRBD1	TRBJ2-3	CATSEPRQGTRDTQYF	TGTGCCACCAGTGAGCCAAGACAGGGGACAAGAGATACGCAGTATTTT
few	TRBV23-1	TRBD2	TRBJ2-5	CASSHEWREAQETQYF	TGCGCCAGCAGTCATGAATGGCGGGAGGCGCAAGAGACCCAGTACTTC
many	TRBV7-2	NA	TRBJ2-7	CASSLARRFATYEQYF	TGTGCCAGCAGCTTAGCGCGTAGGTTCGCTACCTACGAGCAGTACTTC
few	TRBV24-1	TRBD1	TRBJ1-2	CATSDRRGTVDGYTF	TGTGCCACCAGTGATCGCCGCGGGACAGTAGATGGCTACACCTTC
NA	TRBV5-1	NA	TRBJ2-7	CASSLVGGSAEQYF	TGCGCCAGCAGCTTGGTCGGAGGATCTGCCGAGCAGTACTTC
few	TRBV20-1	TRBD2	TRBJ2-5	CSAREAGGIQETQYF	TGCAGTGCTAGAGAGGCCGGGGGGATACAAGAGACCCAGTACTTC
many	TRBV6-2/TRBV6-3	NA	TRBJ2-1	CASSYRGYNEQFF	TGTGCCAGCAGTTACCGGGGTTACAATGAGCAGTTCTTC
few	TRBV9	NA	TRBJ1-2	CASSISAVQGGLGGYTF	TGTGCCAGCAGCATTAGTGCTGTTCAGGGAGGCCTGGGAGGCTACACCTTC
NA	TRBV7-2	NA	TRBJ2-1	CGSSLGAGPNPQFF	TGTGGCAGCAGCTTAGGAGCCGGACCGAATCCCCAGTTCTTC
few	TRBV12-3/TRBV12-4	TRBD1	TRBJ2-7	CASSLAAGGVSPYF	TGTGCCAGCAGTTTAGCGGCAGGGGGCGTTAGTCCGTACTTC
many	TRBV12-3/TRBV12-4	NA	TRBJ2-5	CASSQGWETQYF	TGTGCCAGCAGTCAGGGTTGGGAGACCCAGTACTTC
NA	TRBV9	NA	TRBJ2-5	CASSVGPTRETQYF	TGTGCCAGCAGCGTAGGTCCCACCAGAGAGACCCAGTACTTC
NA	TRBV5-1	TRBD2	TRBJ2-2	CASGTSGGTSFDTGELFF	TGCGCCAGCGGGACTAGCGGGGGGACTTCTTTTGACACCGGGGAGCTGTTTTTT
NA	TRBV6-6	NA	TRBJ2-3	CASSYSFASEGTDTQYF	TGTGCCAGCAGTTACTCCTTTGCTAGCGAAGGTACAGATACGCAGTATTTT
many	TRBV24-1	NA	TRBJ1-1	CATSDFPSGRDTEAFF	TGTGCCACCAGTGATTTCCCCTCGGGTCGGGACACTGAAGCTTTCTTT
few	TRBV5-1	NA	TRBJ1-4	CASSLDAQGARPNEKLFF	TGCGCCAGCAGCTTGGACGCACAGGGAGCCCGGCCTAATGAAAAACTGTTTTTT
many	TRBV11-1	NA	TRBJ2-1	CASSLAGGLREQFF	TGTGCCAGCAGCTTAGCGGGGGGACTTCGGGAGCAGTTCTTC
many	TRBV20-1	NA	TRBJ1-2	CSSAGYTF	TGCAGCTCAGCCGGCTACACCTTC
many	TRBV19	NA	TRBJ1-5	CASSIFLKNNQPQHF	TGTGCCAGTAGTATTTTTCTCAAGAACAATCAGCCCCAGCATTTT
NA	TRBV3-1	NA	TRBJ2-7	CASANAISGGQYF	TGTGCCAGCGCTAATGCCATTTCTGGGGGGCAGTACTTC
NA	TRBV6-5	NA	TRBJ2-1	CASSYTGFNEQFF	TGTGCCAGCAGTTACACAGGGTTCAATGAGCAGTTCTTC
few	TRBV5-4	TRBD2	TRBJ2-7	CASSTGTSGRAYEQYF	TGTGCCAGCAGCACCGGGACTAGCGGGAGGGCTTACGAGCAGTACTTC
many	TRBV4-2	NA	TRBJ2-3	CASSQAPAGNADTQYF	TGTGCCAGCAGCCAAGCTCCAGCGGGTAACGCAGATACGCAGTATTTT